These 25 T cell receptor beta chains came from one sample sequenced in a study of response to subunit inactivated influenza vaccine. MiXCR was run by TCRdb on the RT-PCR reads, yielding one entry per CDR3 protein. The data show 500,000 to 550,000 distinct CDR3 sequences, 7.5% to 8.5% seen once. Here the sequenced sample was PBMCs from blood, taken less than 30 months after vaccination. These receptors all come from a man aged 50-75 years who received an inactivated influenza vaccine.

A few counts support this clonotype. CDR3 bases: TGCAGTGCTAGTAGGGGGGGACGGTTTCAGCCCCAGCATTTT. Its protein is CSASRGGRFQPQHF. The chain couples TRBV20-1 to TRBJ1-5; tentative D call: TRBD1 (6 bases). Trimming shortened V by 3 bases and J by 6 bases, and 15 bases separated the two germline ends. Germline assignment: CDR1 DFQATT and CDR2 SNEGSKA (reference sequence). The CDR3 totals 14 residues.

This chain links TRBV20-1 with TRBJ2-1; D unclear. The CDR3 has 14 amino acids. The V gene's germline CDR1 is DFQATT and CDR2 SNEGSKA (reference sequence). Trimming pared 2 bases from V and 0 bases from J, leaving 8 bases between. The CDR3 here is CSARSSGSYNEQFF. The CDR3 nucleotides read TGCAGTGCTAGATCCTCGGGCTCCTACAATGAGCAGTTCTTC.

This clonotype was picked up a small number of times. The J gene is TRBJ2-1, the V gene TRBV2; no reliable D call. Trimming shortened V by 3 bases and J by 0 bases, and 12 bases separated the two germline ends. The germline V gene encodes CDR1 SNHLY and CDR2 FYNNEI. The CDR3 length is 16 residues. The CDR3 region is CASSEELISSYNEQFF. Here the CDR3 DNA reads TGTGCCAGCAGTGAGGAGCTTATTAGCTCCTACAATGAGCAGTTCTTC.

This chain joins TRBV10-1 and TRBJ2-5; D not resolved. Germline V gives CDR1 WNHNN, CDR2 SYGVQD (reference sequence). The V gene lost 2 bases and the J gene lost 5 bases, with 9 bases spanning the gap. This CDR3 contains 13 residues. The CDR3 is CASSENSVETQYF. The CDR3 DNA reads as TGCGCCAGCAGTGAGAATTCGGTGGAGACCCAGTACTTC.

The chain recombines TRBV9 with TRBJ2-1; 10 positions match TRBD2. The CDR3 runs to 16 residues. Trimming removed 0 bases from V and 7 bases from J; junction bases left unmatched: 7. Looked up from germline, CDR1 is SGDLS and CDR2 is YYNGEE. The CDR3 is CASSVDLGTSVNEQFF. The CDR3 bases are TGTGCCAGCAGCGTAGATCTCGGGACTAGCGTTAATGAGCAGTTCTTC.

The gene calls are TRBV19 and TRBJ1-5; D might be TRBD1 (6 bases). This CDR3 region has 17 residues. Germline V gene lookup returns CDR1 LNHDA and CDR2 SQIVND (reference sequence). Between the trimmed V and J ends, which lost 5 bases and 0 bases, there was a span of 17 bases. CDR3 in DNA: TGTGCCAGTAGTCCGGACAGAACCTTCGATAGCAATCAGCCCCAGCATTTT. This encodes CASSPDRTFDSNQPQHF.

This clonotype was seen repeatedly, ten times or more. The chain has TRBV19 and TRBJ2-5; D is ambiguous. V lost 3 bases and J 3 bases, leaving 2 bases between the germline ends. Germline lookup yields CDR1 LNHDA and CDR2 SQIVND (reference sequence). The length of the CDR3 is 11 residues. The CDR3, as DNA: TGTGCCAGTAGTATTGAAGAGACCCAGTACTTC. Translating gives CASSIEETQYF.

The rearrangement links TRBV3-1 to TRBJ2-3; D might be TRBD1 (5 bases). CDR1 is LGHDT, CDR2 YNNKEL, per germline (reference sequence). The CDR3 length is 16 residues. The V and J ends lost 1 base and 6 bases respectively, with 17 bases between them. CDR3 bases: TGTGCCAGCAGCCAAGCTCTGACAGACTCAGGGGATACGCAGTATTTT. Its translation: CASSQALTDSGDTQYF.

This clonotype came up a few times. The V and J genes are TRBV7-9 and TRBJ2-5; 9 positions match TRBD2. V lost 0 bases, J lost 5 bases, and 10 bases stayed unmatched. The germline V gene has CDR1 SEHNR and CDR2 FQNEAQ (reference sequence). This CDR3 comprises 17 residues. CDR3 residues: CASSLAPQAGGTETQYF. CDR3 DNA: TGTGCCAGCAGCTTAGCTCCGCAAGCGGGGGGTACTGAGACCCAGTACTTC. The full variable domain, completed using reference TRBV7-9 and TRBJ2-5, is DTGVSQNPRHKITKRGQNVTFRCDPISEHNRLYWYRQTLGQGPEFLTYFQNEAQLEKSRLLSDRFSAERPKGSFSTLEIQRTEQGDSAMYLCASSLAPQAGGTETQYFGPGTRLLVL.

This clonotype was found a few times. CDR3 DNA: TGTGCCACCAGCAGAGAACAGGGATCCTACGAGCAGTACTTC. Residues: CATSREQGSYEQYF. The chain has TRBV15 and TRBJ2-7, with D perhaps TRBD1 (6 bases). Per the germline V gene, CDR1 is LNHNV and CDR2 is YYDKDF (reference sequence). V dropped 0 bases and J dropped 1 base, with 7 bases sitting between them. The CDR3 covers 14 residues.

V usage is TRBV29-1 and J usage is TRBJ1-2; D might be TRBD1 (5 bases). CDR1 is SQVTM, CDR2 ANQGSEA, per germline. This CDR3 region has 10 residues. V was cut by 5 bases and J by 6 bases, with 7 bases left in between. The CDR3 DNA reads TGCAGCGTTTCGGGGGATGGCTACACCTTC. Residues: CSVSGDGYTF.

Many counts were recorded for this clonotype. This chain links TRBV11-2 with TRBJ2-5; 8 bases align to TRBD2. The CDR3 loop spans 19 amino acids. With 0 bases clipped from V and 3 bases from J, the junction kept 15 bases outside the gene matches. CDR1 is SGHAT, CDR2 FQNNGV, per germline. The CDR3 region has the DNA TGTGCCAGCAGCTTAGACGCGCGCGTGGGTAGCGGGGCCGAAGAGACCCAGTACTTC. Protein sequence: CASSLDARVGSGAEETQYF.

This clonotype was counted many times. The chain is built from TRBV12-3 or TRBV12-4 and TRBJ1-2; D perhaps matches TRBD1 (6 bases). CDR3 size: 15 residues. Trimming left V 1 base short and J 2 bases short, with 11 bases between. The DNA for the CDR3 is TGTGCCAGCAGTTTAGGGACAGCCCCAAACTATGGCTACACCTTC. It translates to CASSLGTAPNYGYTF.

This clonotype was observed at least ten times. The chain joins TRBV24-1 to TRBJ2-3; 7 bases are shared with TRBD2. The CDR3 sequence is 17 residues long. In germline, CDR1 is KGHDR, CDR2 SFDVKD. J gave up 2 bases and V 5 bases, and 12 bases lay outside the gene matches. The CDR3 protein is CATSASGLEGNTDTQYF. The CDR3 DNA sequence: TGTGCCACCAGTGCTAGCGGATTGGAGGGTAACACAGATACGCAGTATTTT.

This clonotype has only a few counts. The V call is TRBV15, the J call TRBJ1-5, with TRBD1 identical over 11 bases. Germline CDR1 LNHNV, CDR2 YYDKDF (reference sequence). The CDR3 runs to 19 residues. J was trimmed by 0 bases and V by 0 bases; bases with no gene match: 7. The CDR3 loop reads CATSRDSPGQGDSNQPQHF. DNA for the CDR3: TGTGCCACCAGCAGAGATTCCCCGGGACAGGGGGATAGCAATCAGCCCCAGCATTTT. Full variable domain (missing parts from reference TRBV15 and TRBJ1-5): DAMVIQNPRYQVTQFGKPVTLSCSQTLNHNVMYWYQQKSSQAPKLLFHYYDKDFNNEADTPDNFQSRRPNTSFCFLDIRSPGLGDTAMYLCATSRDSPGQGDSNQPQHFGDGTRLSIL.

There are many counts of this clonotype. The chain has TRBV20-1 and TRBJ1-5; possibly TRBD1 for D (6 bases). Trimming removed 5 bases from V and 2 bases from J, with 7 bases in between. Germline V gives CDR1 DFQATT, CDR2 SNEGSKA (reference sequence). The CDR3 spans 12 residues. CDR3 in DNA: TGCAGTGCTCGGACAGGCAATCAGCCCCAGCATTTT. Translation: CSARTGNQPQHF.

The rearrangement joins TRBV6-1 to TRBJ1-1; D uncertain. V was cut by 5 bases and J by 0 bases, with 19 bases left in between. The V gene's germline CDR1 is MNHNS and CDR2 SASEGT. The CDR3 runs 17 residues. This chain's CDR3 is CASSLFSRSRMNTEAFF. The CDR3 coding sequence is TGTGCCAGCAGTCTGTTCAGCCGATCCAGGATGAACACTGAAGCTTTCTTT.

This clonotype came up many times. The chain carries TRBV28 and TRBJ2-7, with TRBD1 as a possible D gene (5 bases). Trimming stripped 5 bases from V and 2 bases from J, with 16 bases between. The CDR3 is 15 amino acids. CDR1 and CDR2 from the germline V gene are MDHEN and SYDVKM. The CDR3 bases are TGTGCCAGCAGTACCCAGGGTGACGGCCCCTACGAGCAGTACTTC. Its translation: CASSTQGDGPYEQYF.

The chain recombines TRBV30 with TRBJ1-2, with 12 positions matching TRBD1. Per germline, CDR1 GTSNPN and CDR2 SVGIG (reference sequence). The CDR3 runs to 13 residues. The J segment lost 3 bases and the V segment lost 5 bases, leaving 1 base of the junction unmatched. The CDR3 nucleotides are TGTGCCTGGGGGACAGGGGGCTACTATGGCTACACCTTC. It translates to CAWGTGGYYGYTF.

The count of this clonotype is one. As the CDR3 is not closed by the conserved phenylalanine or tryptophan, this likely results from a read error. The chain carries TRBV3-1 and TRBJ2-5, with 12 bases matching TRBD1. Germline trimming cut 3 bases from V and 5 bases from J; bases unmatched to any gene: 4. Germline-derived CDR1 and CDR2 are LGHDT and YNNKEL (reference sequence). This CDR3 spans 15 amino acids. This chain's CDR3 is CASSQGTGGFETQYL. CDR3 nucleotide sequence: TGTGCCAGCAGCCAGGGGACAGGGGGCTTTGAGACCCAGTACCTC.

The rearrangement links TRBV20-1 to TRBJ1-6; possible D gene TRBD1, 6 bases. The CDR3 has 15 amino acids. V was clipped by 6 bases and J by 3 bases, with 15 bases between them. Germline CDR1 reads DFQATT; CDR2 reads SNEGSKA (reference sequence). In nucleotides, the CDR3 is TGCAGTGCCCCTACGGACAGTTTCTATAATTCACCCCTCCACTTT. Its translation: CSAPTDSFYNSPLHF.

The chain carries TRBV15 and TRBJ1-6, with 7 bases matching TRBD1. V lost 0 bases to trimming and J lost 8 bases; unmatched junction nucleotides: 4. The CDR3 length is 15 residues. CDR1 is LNHNV, CDR2 YYDKDF, per germline (reference sequence). The CDR3 spells CATSRDRGPDSPLHF. The CDR3 DNA reads as TGTGCCACCAGCAGAGATAGGGGGCCGGATTCACCCCTCCACTTT. Filled out from reference TRBV15 and TRBJ1-6, the complete variable domain reads DAMVIQNPRYQVTQFGKPVTLSCSQTLNHNVMYWYQQKSSQAPKLLFHYYDKDFNNEADTPDNFQSRRPNTSFCFLDIRSPGLGDTAMYLCATSRDRGPDSPLHFGNGTRLTVT.

About this clonotype: This may be a read error, as it is one base from a much larger clone. J is TRBJ1-1 and V is TRBV5-1; the D is unclear. There are 14 residues in the CDR3. CDR1 is SGHRS, CDR2 YFSETQ, per germline. V lost 4 bases to trimming and J lost 3 bases, with 13 bases between them. In nucleotides, the CDR3 is TGCGCCAGCAGCCCGGTGGGGATGGACACTGAAGCTTTCTTT. Its protein product is CASSPVGMDTEAFF.

This clonotype was counted between two and nine times. This rearrangement joins TRBV28 to TRBJ1-6, with 10 bases identical to TRBD1. The V gene's germline CDR1 is MDHEN and CDR2 SYDVKM. The CDR3 contains 18 residues. V shed 1 base, J shed 0 bases, and the junction held 3 bases outside the gene matches. The DNA of the CDR3 is TGTGCCAGCAGTTTATTAGGGACAGGGGACTCCTATAATTCACCCCTCCACTTT. It is translated as CASSLLGTGDSYNSPLHF.

Many counts were recorded for this clonotype. V gene TRBV7-2 combines with J gene TRBJ2-1; the match to TRBD2 covers 9 bases. Germline V lookup: CDR1 SGHTA, CDR2 FQGNSA. J lost 1 base, V lost 3 bases, and 1 base had no gene match. CDR3 length equals 15 residues. CDR3 sequence: CASSFLAGSYNEQFF. CDR3 in DNA: TGTGCCAGCAGCTTCCTAGCGGGATCCTACAATGAGCAGTTCTTC.